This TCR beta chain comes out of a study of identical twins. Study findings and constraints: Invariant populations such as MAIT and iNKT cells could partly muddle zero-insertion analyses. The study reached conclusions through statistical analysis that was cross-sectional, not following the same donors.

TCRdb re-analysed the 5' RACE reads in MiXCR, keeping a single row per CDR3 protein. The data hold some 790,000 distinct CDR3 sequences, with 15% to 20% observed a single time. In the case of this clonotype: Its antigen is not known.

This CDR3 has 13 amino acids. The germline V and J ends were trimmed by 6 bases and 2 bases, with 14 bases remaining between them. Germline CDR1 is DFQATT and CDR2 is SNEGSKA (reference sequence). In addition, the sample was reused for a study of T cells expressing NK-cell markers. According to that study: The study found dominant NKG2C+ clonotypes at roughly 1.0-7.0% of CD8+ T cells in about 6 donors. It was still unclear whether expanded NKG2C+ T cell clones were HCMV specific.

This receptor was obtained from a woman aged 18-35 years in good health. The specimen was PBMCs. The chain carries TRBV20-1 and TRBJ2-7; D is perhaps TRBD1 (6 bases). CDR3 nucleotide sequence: TGCAGTGCCCCGGGACAACTGCCCTACGAGCAGTACTTC. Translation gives CSAPGQLPYEQYF.